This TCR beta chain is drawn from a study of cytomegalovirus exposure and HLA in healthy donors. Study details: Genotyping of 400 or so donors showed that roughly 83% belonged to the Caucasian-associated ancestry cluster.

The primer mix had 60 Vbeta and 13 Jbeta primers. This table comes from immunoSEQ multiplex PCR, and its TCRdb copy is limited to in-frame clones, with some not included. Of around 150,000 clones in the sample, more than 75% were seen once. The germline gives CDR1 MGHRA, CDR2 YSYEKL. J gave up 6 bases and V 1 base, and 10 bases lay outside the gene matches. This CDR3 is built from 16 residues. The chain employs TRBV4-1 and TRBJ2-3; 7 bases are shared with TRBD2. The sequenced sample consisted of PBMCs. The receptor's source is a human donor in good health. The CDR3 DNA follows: TGCGCCAGCAGCCAAGCCGGGGACTACGATTTGGATACGCAGTATTTT. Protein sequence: CASSQAGDYDLDTQYF.